The entry below gives a single T cell receptor beta chain sequence along with its context. Its matching antigen is unknown. Trimming removed 0 bases from V and 4 bases from J, with 9 bases in between. The CDR3 sequence is 14 residues long. CDR1 and CDR2 (germline): MNHEY, SVGAGI. This sample was included in a study of STAT5B mutations in CD4+ large granular lymphocyte leukemia. The study's findings and limits: Without putative leukemic clones, patient CD4-sorted repertoires remained more clonal than healthy CD4+ repertoires. Compared with healthy controls (2/35), patient top clones favored TRBV06 (8/27).

Repertoires were generated with immunoSEQ multiplex PCR, while TCRdb's copy carries only in-frame clones and drops some. Found here are tens of thousands of clones, roughly 76% of them singletons; the top ten hold around 4.8%. This rearrangement joins TRBV6-5 to TRBJ2-5; D gene uncertain. The receptor was derived from a human donor in good health. The sequencing input was CD4+ T cells from blood buffy coats. In DNA form, the CDR3 reads TGTGCCAGCAGTTACTCCGAAGACTCAGAGACCCAGTACTTC. This codes for CASSYSEDSETQYF.